The 6 T cell receptor beta chains given below trace back to one sample, sequenced in a study of T-cell memory formation after mild COVID-19. From the 5' RACE reads, TCRdb called clonotypes with MiXCR, one entry per CDR3 protein. The sample records under 300,000 distinct CDR3 sequences, over 7% being singletons. Material: PBMCs or a T cell subset sorted from them (not recorded which). The receptor source for this set is a man between 18 and 29 years old who had mild COVID-19 (a few samples of this study predate the infection). Cell type and time point are not known.

The CDR3 nucleotides are TGCAGTGCTAGAGATCGGCCTGGGTACCCCTACGAGCAGTACTTC. The encoded protein is CSARDRPGYPYEQYF. The chain is built from TRBV20-1 and TRBJ2-7, with D hard to call. There are 15 residues in the CDR3. Trimming removed 0 bases from V and 2 bases from J, with 14 bases in between. CDR1 is DFQATT, CDR2 SNEGSKA, per germline (reference sequence).

This clonotype has more than one count but fewer than ten. The V and J genes are TRBV5-1 and TRBJ2-5, with 7 bases that match TRBD2. This CDR3 region has 17 residues. V dropped 5 bases and J dropped 5; count of bases not matched to a gene: 18. The germline gives CDR1 SGHRS, CDR2 YFSETQ. CDR3 sequence reads: CASSPEAGRIVRETQYF. The CDR3 DNA reads as TGCGCCAGCAGTCCCGAAGCGGGGAGGATTGTTCGGGAGACCCAGTACTTC.

V and J are TRBV7-2 and TRBJ1-5; 7 nucleotides agree with TRBD1. V dropped 1 base and J dropped 2; count of bases not matched to a gene: 8. The CDR3 has 17 amino acids. Germline lookup yields CDR1 SGHTA and CDR2 FQGNSA. The CDR3 coding sequence is TGTGCCAGCAGCTTAGTCGGCGGAGGACAGGGCAATCAGCCCCAGCATTTT. Its protein is CASSLVGGGQGNQPQHF.

This clonotype has more than one count but fewer than ten. This chain connects TRBV4-2 to TRBJ2-1; D is tentatively TRBD1 or TRBD2 (5 bases each). The CDR3 runs 18 residues. V was trimmed by 4 bases and J by 10 bases, leaving 29 bases between them. The germline gives CDR1 LGHNA, CDR2 YNFKEQ. CDR3 nucleotides: TGTGCCAGCAGCCTCATTTCCCGGGGCGGGCTAGGCCCCACCGAGCAGTTCTTC. It translates to CASSLISRGGLGPTEQFF.

The sample holds many counts of this clonotype. The V call is TRBV5-1, the J call TRBJ2-2; unclear D gene. The germline CDR1 and CDR2 sequences are SGHRS and YFSETQ. V lost 0 bases to trimming and J lost 4 bases, with 4 bases between them. The CDR3 is made up of 13 amino acids. The CDR3 nucleotides are TGCGCCAGCAGCTTGGGATTCACCGGGGAGCTGTTTTTT. This encodes CASSLGFTGELFF.

This clonotype was picked up many times. The V gene is TRBV5-5, the J gene TRBJ1-4; D not resolved. The CDR3 is made up of 13 amino acids. Trimming took 3 bases from V and 5 from J, leaving 8 bases between them. CDR1 is SGHKS and CDR2 is YYEKEE in the germline V gene (reference sequence). This chain's CDR3 is CASSSTTNEKLFF. The CDR3 DNA follows: TGTGCCAGCAGCTCGACGACGAATGAAAAACTGTTTTTT. The variable domain in full, with the rest retrieved from reference TRBV5-5 and TRBJ1-4, is DAGVTQSPTHLIKTRGQQVTLRCSPISGHKSVSWYQQVLGQGPQFIFQYYEKEERGRGNFPDRFSARQFPNYSSELNVNALLLGDSALYLCASSSTTNEKLFFGSGTQLSVL.